The 27 T cell receptor beta chains presented below share a single source sample, sequenced in a study of siplizumab effects on memory and regulatory T cells. Repertoires were generated with immunoSEQ multiplex PCR, while TCRdb's copy carries only in-frame clones and drops some. The sample lists 100,000 or so clones; about 92% were seen once. The sample taken for sequencing was Tregs sorted from blood. These receptors were collected from a human donor in good health.

The V gene is TRBV19, the J gene TRBJ2-1; the D gene is possibly TRBD2 (5 bases). CDR1 LNHDA and CDR2 SQIVND come from the germline V gene (reference sequence). The CDR3 has 11 residues. V gave up 10 bases and J gave up 12 bases, with 16 bases separating them. CDR3 loop: CATTSRLGQFF. The CDR3, as DNA: TGTGCCACCACTAGTAGGTTGGGGCAGTTCTTC.

This chain uses TRBV2 with TRBJ2-1, with D perhaps TRBD2 (5 bases). The V and J ends lost 6 bases and 5 bases respectively, with 11 bases between them. Germline V gene sequence: CDR1 SNHLY, CDR2 FYNNEI. CDR3 length equals 13 residues. The CDR3 sequence: CASRVTSDNEQFF. CDR3 DNA: TGTGCCAGCAGGGTAACTAGTGACAATGAGCAGTTCTTC. The full variable domain, in which reference TRBV2 and TRBJ2-1 provide the parts outside the CDR3, is EPEVTQTPSHQVTQMGQEVILRCVPISNHLYFYWYRQILGQKVEFLVSFYNNEISEKSEIFDDQFSVERPDGSNFTLKIRSTKLEDSAMYFCASRVTSDNEQFFGPGTRLTVL.

The chain joins TRBV27 to TRBJ1-2; D is undetermined. V lost 2 bases, J lost 7 bases, and 14 bases lay in between. CDR3 length equals 14 residues. CDR1 MNHEY and CDR2 SMNVEV come from the germline V gene (reference sequence). CDR3 sequence: CASSLRGLSGGYTF. CDR3 bases: TGTGCCAGCAGTTTACGAGGGCTTTCTGGTGGCTACACCTTC.

The V call is TRBV5-1, the J call TRBJ2-2; no reliable D call. The V gene's germline CDR1 is SGHRS and CDR2 YFSETQ. V was shortened by 6 bases and J by 0 bases, with 9 bases between the two germline ends. This CDR3 contains 14 residues. The CDR3 loop is CASKETANTGELFF. CDR3 nucleotide sequence: TGCGCCAGCAAGGAGACGGCGAACACCGGGGAGCTGTTTTTT.

Concerning this clone itself: The DNA is omitted, as the CDR3 cannot be located on it reliably, and the CDR3 follows TCRdb's listing. The rearrangement links TRBV27 to TRBJ1-1. The CDR3 is 14 residues long, ends included. Per the germline V gene, CDR1 is MNHEY and CDR2 is SMNVEV (reference sequence). CDR3 sequence reads: CASRDPFFGAGSFF.

This sequence joins TRBV28 and TRBJ2-1; no definite D call. Germline CDR1 reads MDHEN; CDR2 reads SYDVKM. This CDR3 comprises 16 residues. V lost 10 bases, J lost 2 bases, and 21 bases lay in between. CDR3 nucleotides: TGTGCCACCTTTGGCCGGGTCTTTTCGACCTACAATGAGCAGTTCTTC. Encoded protein: CATFGRVFSTYNEQFF. Together with reference TRBV28 and TRBJ2-1, the CDR3 gives the full variable domain: DVKVTQSSRYLVKRTGEKVFLECVQDMDHENMFWYRQDPGLGLRLIYFSYDVKMKEKGDIPEGYSVSREKKERFSLILESASTNQTSMYLCATFGRVFSTYNEQFFGPGTRLTVL.

This rearrangement joins TRBV18 to TRBJ2-3, with unresolved D. Trimming took off 2 bases at V and 4 bases at J, with 13 bases between the two ends. The germline CDR1 and CDR2 sequences are KGHSH and LQKENI. The CDR3 extends over 15 amino acids. CDR3 in DNA: TGTGCCAGCTCACCATTACTCCTAGGCGCAGATACGCAGTATTTT. Amino acid sequence: CASSPLLLGADTQYF.

This rearrangement joins TRBV6-1 to TRBJ1-5; a weak D match, TRBD1 (6 bases). The CDR3 has 13 amino acids. Germline V gene data show CDR1 as MNHNS and CDR2 as SASEGT. V lost 3 bases, J lost 4 bases, and 7 bases lay in between. CDR3 in amino acids: CASSDTGNQPQHF. The CDR3 DNA is TGTGCCAGCAGTGATACAGGGAATCAGCCCCAGCATTTT.

This sequence joins TRBV2 and TRBJ2-2; 9 bases match TRBD1. After removal of 5 bases from V and 6 bases from J, the junction contained 1 base not matched to a gene. CDR1 and CDR2 (germline): SNHLY, FYNNEI. The CDR3 is made up of 13 amino acids. CDR3 in DNA: TGTGCCAGCAGTAGGACAGGGGCCGGGGAGCTGTTTTTT. Encoded protein: CASSRTGAGELFF.

V is TRBV7-9 and J is TRBJ2-3; 13 nucleotides line up with TRBD2. The CDR3 covers 15 residues. The V gene end was trimmed by 4 bases and the J gene end by 5 bases; junction bases not matched to a gene: 3. Germline V gene sequence: CDR1 SEHNR, CDR2 FQNEAQ (reference sequence). CDR3 sequence: CASSYRLAGGDTQYF. DNA of the CDR3: TGTGCCAGCAGCTATCGACTAGCGGGAGGAGATACGCAGTATTTT.

V usage is TRBV15 and J usage is TRBJ1-5; TRBD1 might be the D (5 bases). This CDR3 is 16 amino acids long. Trimming pared 0 bases from V and 0 bases from J, leaving 9 bases between. CDR1 and CDR2 from the germline V gene are LNHNV and YYDKDF (reference sequence). For the CDR3, the DNA is TGTGCCACCAGCAGAGATCTTAGGGGTAGCAATCAGCCCCAGCATTTT. As protein: CATSRDLRGSNQPQHF.

The gene calls are TRBV30 and TRBJ1-1; no reliable D call. The CDR3 totals 11 residues. Between the trimmed V and J ends, which lost 4 bases and 10 bases, there was a span of 13 bases. From germline, CDR1 is GTSNPN and CDR2 SVGIG (reference sequence). The CDR3 bases are TGTGCCTGGAACCGCGTCGTGGGAGCTTTCTTT. Its protein product is CAWNRVVGAFF.

With respect to this clone: One end of the junction varies from germline; a read error may be responsible. This chain connects TRBV7-7 to TRBJ2-2; TRBD2 aligns across 8 bases. The CDR3 is 16 amino acids. Germline CDR1 and CDR2: SSHAT and FNYEAQ (reference sequence). DNA for the CDR3: TGTGCTAGCAGCCTCCGACTAGCGTCGAACACCGGGGAGCTGTTTTTT. This translates into CASSLRLASNTGELFF.

The chain combines TRBV5-1 with TRBJ1-1; D is ambiguous. The CDR3 covers 12 residues. Trimming removed 0 bases at V and 6 bases at J, with 6 bases between. Germline values: CDR1 SGHRS, CDR2 YFSETQ. The CDR3, as DNA: TGCGCCAGCAGCTTGGGGGAGGCTGAAGCTTTCTTT. Translation gives CASSLGEAEAFF.

The chain recombines TRBV29-1 with TRBJ2-5; no clear D gene. Trimming cost V 4 bases and J 4 bases, with 22 bases left between them. The CDR3 is made up of 16 amino acids. Per the germline V gene, CDR1 is SQVTM and CDR2 is ANQGSEA. The CDR3 region has the DNA TGCAGCGTTGTGTCACAGCAACTCAAAATGAGAGAGACCCAGTACTTC. Residues: CSVVSQQLKMRETQYF.

V usage is TRBV19 and J usage is TRBJ1-1, with D uncertain. This CDR3 comprises 14 residues. Trimming removed 7 bases at V and 0 bases at J, with 12 bases between. Germline CDR1 and CDR2: LNHDA and SQIVND (reference sequence). CDR3 sequence: CASTGLGMNTEAFF. Here the CDR3 DNA reads TGTGCCAGTACAGGATTGGGAATGAACACTGAAGCTTTCTTT. The whole variable domain, filled in from reference TRBV19 and TRBJ1-1, reads DGGITQSPKYLFRKEGQNVTLSCEQNLNHDAMYWYRQDPGQGLRLIYYSQIVNDFQKGDIAEGYSVSREKKESFPLTVTSAQKNPTAFYLCASTGLGMNTEAFFGQGTRLTVV.

The chain links TRBV4-1 to TRBJ2-5; TRBD2 is a possible D gene (5 bases). Germline CDR1 MGHRA, CDR2 YSYEKL. Trimming pared 5 bases from V and 0 bases from J, leaving 7 bases between. The CDR3 loop spans 13 amino acids. CDR3 coding DNA: TGCGCCAGCAGCTTGGGAGACCAAGAGACCCAGTACTTC. Its protein is CASSLGDQETQYF.

This chain joins TRBV6-1 and TRBJ2-1; D may be TRBD2 (5 bases). In germline, CDR1 is MNHNS, CDR2 SASEGT. Deletions cut 0 bases from V and 4 bases from J, with 13 bases between. The CDR3 length is 16 residues. The CDR3 loop is CASSEARGRGYNEQFF. The CDR3 DNA is TGTGCCAGCAGTGAAGCGCGAGGGAGAGGGTACAATGAGCAGTTCTTC.

About this clone itself: One end of the junction does not line up with germline, which may come from a read error. The chain has TRBV27 and TRBJ2-1; 13 positions match TRBD2. This CDR3 is 15 amino acids long. CDR1 and CDR2 (germline): MNHEY, SMNVEV (reference sequence). CDR3: CAGSWTSGRGNEQFF. Here the CDR3 DNA reads TGTGCCGGCAGTTGGACTAGCGGGAGAGGCAATGAGCAGTTCTTC.

The CDR3 sequence: CASSLGQGRDEKLFF. Here the CDR3 DNA reads TGTGCCAGCTCACTGGGACAGGGTCGTGATGAAAAACTGTTTTTT. The chain recombines TRBV18 with TRBJ1-4; 9 nucleotides agree with TRBD1. V lost 4 bases to trimming and J lost 6 bases; unmatched junction nucleotides: 6. The germline gives CDR1 KGHSH, CDR2 LQKENI. The length of the CDR3 is 15 residues.

V usage is TRBV7-2 and J usage is TRBJ2-7; 9 nucleotides agree with TRBD2. The ends lost 5 bases at V and 8 bases at J; junction bases unmatched: 10. This CDR3 contains 14 residues. The V gene's germline CDR1 is SGHTA and CDR2 FQGNSA. The CDR3 loop reads CASSPHPGLAKQYF. The CDR3 DNA is TGTGCCAGCAGCCCGCACCCGGGACTAGCAAAGCAGTACTTC.

Only one count was recorded for this clone. For the CDR3, the DNA is TGTGCCAGCAGCTTAGGCGCAGGGGGCGCAGATACGCAGTATTTT. It encodes CASSLGAGGADTQYF. The chain recombines TRBV7-9 with TRBJ2-3, with TRBD1 matching 8 bases. Per germline, CDR1 SEHNR and CDR2 FQNEAQ (reference sequence). The length of the CDR3 is 15 residues. V trimming: 1 base; J trimming: 4 bases; junction bases outside the gene matches: 4.

The chain links TRBV19 to TRBJ2-7; 8 bases fit TRBD1. CDR3 length equals 16 residues. Germline lookup yields CDR1 LNHDA and CDR2 SQIVND (reference sequence). With 3 bases clipped from V and 2 bases from J, the junction kept 9 bases outside the gene matches. CDR3 nucleotides: TGTGCCAGTAGTATCCGGATGGCAGGGGGCCCCTACGAGCAGTACTTC. Protein: CASSIRMAGGPYEQYF.

The V gene is TRBV7-9, the J gene TRBJ1-2; possible D gene TRBD1, 5 bases. CDR3 length: 14 amino acids. V dropped 3 bases and J dropped 7 bases, with 15 bases sitting between them. Germline assignment: CDR1 SEHNR and CDR2 FQNEAQ (reference sequence). This CDR3 reads CASSFGGKSSGYTF. CDR3 sequence (DNA): TGTGCCAGCAGCTTCGGGGGGAAATCCTCTGGCTACACCTTC.

V usage is TRBV5-1 and J usage is TRBJ1-5; 12 bases are a match to TRBD1. CDR1 and CDR2 (germline): SGHRS, YFSETQ. The CDR3 consists of 16 residues. With V trimmed by 3 bases and J by 4 bases, 5 bases remained unmatched. The CDR3 here is CASSWGTGGGNQPQHF. The CDR3 nucleotides read TGCGCCAGCAGCTGGGGGACAGGGGGCGGGAATCAGCCCCAGCATTTT.

Written as DNA, the CDR3 is TGTGCCAGCAGCGTAGTGAGCTCTGGGGCCAACGTCCTGACTTTC. As protein: CASSVVSSGANVLTF. This chain links TRBV9 with TRBJ2-6; D gene ambiguous. V dropped 0 bases and J dropped 0 bases, with 4 bases sitting between them. The CDR3 is made up of 15 amino acids. CDR1 SGDLS and CDR2 YYNGEE come from the germline V gene.

The chain uses TRBV6-6 and TRBJ2-5, with unresolved D. The CDR3 consists of 15 residues. Trimming shortened V by 0 bases and J by 0 bases, and 8 bases separated the two germline ends. CDR1 MNHNY and CDR2 SVGAGI come from the germline V gene (reference sequence). CDR3 nucleotide sequence: TGTGCCAGCAGTTACTCCCGTCGTGACCAAGAGACCCAGTACTTC. Its translation: CASSYSRRDQETQYF.